This entry lists 3 T cell receptor beta chains sequenced from one sample in a study of CD8 T cells in ankylosing spondylitis. A single record per CDR3 protein comes from TCRdb applying MiXCR to the 5' RACE reads. This sample has 150,000 to 200,000 distinct CDR3 sequences, with 10% to 15% found just once. Sequencing was done on a sample of blood, either unsorted or a sorted T cell fraction (not recorded which). All receptors come from a female donor with ankylosing spondylitis or in good health (not recorded which).

This clonotype showed up many times. V and J are TRBV7-3 and TRBJ2-1, with TRBD2 matching over 13 bases. V shed 4 bases, J shed 9 bases, and the junction held 3 bases outside the gene matches. The CDR3 is made up of 14 amino acids. Germline CDR1 and CDR2: SGHTA and FQGTGA. CDR3 residues: CASSSGLAGAEQFF. Written as DNA, the CDR3 is TGTGCCAGCAGCTCCGGACTAGCGGGAGCTGAGCAGTTCTTC.

The rearrangement links TRBV11-2 to TRBJ2-3; D ambiguous. Trimming shortened V by 1 base and J by 4 bases, and 9 bases separated the two germline ends. CDR1 and CDR2 from the germline V gene are SGHAT and FQNNGV. The CDR3 is 14 amino acids. CDR3 residues: CASSLVRVADTQYF. In DNA form, the CDR3 reads TGTGCCAGCAGCTTAGTTAGGGTAGCAGATACGCAGTATTTT. The full variable domain, completed using reference TRBV11-2 and TRBJ2-3, is EAGVAQSPRYKIIEKRQSVAFWCNPISGHATLYWYQQILGQGPKLLIQFQNNGVVDDSQLPKDRFSAERLKGVDSTLKIQPAKLEDSAVYLCASSLVRVADTQYFGPGTRLTVL.

The sample holds many counts of this clonotype. The J gene is TRBJ2-2, the V gene TRBV12-3 or TRBV12-4; unclear D gene. V dropped 5 bases and J dropped 4 bases, with 8 bases sitting between them. This CDR3 contains 13 residues. CDR3 in amino acids: CASSGWGTGELFF. The CDR3 nucleotides are TGTGCCAGCAGTGGGTGGGGCACCGGGGAGCTGTTTTTT.